The T cell receptor (beta chain) under discussion was sequenced for a study of T cells in Graves' hyperthyroidism and ophthalmopathy. Each diagnosis was grounded in clinical symptoms, serum thyroxine and TRAb, thyroid ultrasound, and orbital computed tomography. Amplification targeted TCR beta CDR3 regions from RNA transcripts. HTBI primers were employed in a first-round RT-PCR of the TCR CDR3. TCRdb reprocessed the multiplex PCR reads with MiXCR, giving one entry per CDR3 protein. Of about 640,000 distinct CDR3 sequences listed, about 20% are singletons. This receptor was identified in a man aged 25 to 40 with Graves' ophthalmopathy. The sequenced sample consisted of blood.

The CDR3 DNA reads as TGTGCCAGCAGCACAAGTGTCCTCTCTGGGGCCAACGTCCTGACTTTC. Protein product: CASSTSVLSGANVLTF. The rearrangement uses TRBV6-1 and TRBJ2-6; D ambiguous. CDR1 and CDR2 from the germline V gene are MNHNS and SASEGT. This CDR3 region has 16 residues. V gave up 6 bases and J gave up 0 bases, with 12 bases separating them.